A single sample is the source of the 29 T cell receptor beta chains below, sequenced in a study of CD8 T cells in ankylosing spondylitis. MiXCR, run by TCRdb on the 5' RACE reads, gives a single entry per CDR3 protein. The data show about 190,000 distinct CDR3 sequences, with 10% to 15% seen just once and 11% held by the top ten. Source material: blood, either unsorted or a sorted T cell fraction (not recorded which). The receptors here all came from a female donor with ankylosing spondylitis or in good health (not recorded which).

To note about this clonotype: Sequence at one end of the junction differs from germline and may be a read error. The genes are TRBV20-1 and TRBJ2-3, with TRBD2 matching over 10 bases. The germline CDR1 and CDR2 sequences are DFQATT and SNEGSKA (reference sequence). The CDR3 spans 17 residues. The CDR3: CCARALYSGRRVDTQYF. The CDR3 coding sequence is TGCTGTGCTAGAGCCTTATATAGCGGGAGGAGAGTAGATACGCAGTATTTT.

This clonotype was detected many times. The chain carries TRBV28 and TRBJ1-2, with D possibly matching TRBD1 (5 bases). Germline CDR1 MDHEN, CDR2 SYDVKM. CDR3 length equals 12 residues. The ends were cut back, 5 bases at V and 13 bases at J, with 17 bases in the middle. This CDR3 is CASSPPGPGGTF. The CDR3 DNA sequence: TGTGCCAGCAGTCCCCCGGGACCCGGAGGCACCTTC.

This clonotype was counted many times. This rearrangement joins TRBV11-2 to TRBJ2-3; D is undetermined. Germline V lookup: CDR1 SGHAT, CDR2 FQNNGV. Trimming left V 5 bases short and J 4 bases short, with 10 bases between. CDR3 size: 13 residues. CDR3 sequence reads: CASSPHPPDTQYF. CDR3 in DNA: TGTGCCAGCAGCCCCCACCCCCCAGATACGCAGTATTTT. The whole variable domain, filled in from reference TRBV11-2 and TRBJ2-3, reads EAGVAQSPRYKIIEKRQSVAFWCNPISGHATLYWYQQILGQGPKLLIQFQNNGVVDDSQLPKDRFSAERLKGVDSTLKIQPAKLEDSAVYLCASSPHPPDTQYFGPGTRLTVL.

This clonotype was seen at least ten times. The gene calls are TRBV29-1 and TRBJ2-1; D may be TRBD1 (6 bases). The V end lost 4 bases, the J end lost 6 bases, and 28 bases lay between the germline ends. Germline V gives CDR1 SQVTM, CDR2 ANQGSEA. This CDR3 has 18 amino acids. In DNA form, the CDR3 reads TGCAGCGTTGGGCCTACAGGGAATCTCCCCCTTGGGGGCAATGAGCAGTTCTTC. It translates to CSVGPTGNLPLGGNEQFF.

The chain links TRBV4-3 to TRBJ2-3, with TRBD2 as a possible D gene (5 bases). CDR1 is LGHNA and CDR2 is YSLEER in the germline V gene. The CDR3 runs to 14 residues. Trimming pared 1 base from V and 3 bases from J, leaving 8 bases between. CDR3 coding DNA: TGCGCCAGCAGCCAAGTCGGGGAGACAGATACGCAGTATTTT. Translating it yields CASSQVGETDTQYF.

Ten or more counts support this clonotype. This chain links TRBV10-3 with TRBJ2-3; TRBD2 agrees at 10 bases. Germline CDR1 reads ENHRY; CDR2 reads SYGVKD. The CDR3 is made up of 16 amino acids. V dropped 7 bases and J dropped 0; count of bases not matched to a gene: 7. The CDR3 DNA reads as TGTGCCATCACGGAGCGGGAGGGTTCGAGCACAGATACGCAGTATTTT. Its protein is CAITEREGSSTDTQYF.

This clonotype was seen many times. The V call is TRBV11-2, the J call TRBJ2-1; tentatively, D is TRBD1 (6 bases). Trimming cost V 6 bases and J 5 bases, with 11 bases left between them. This CDR3 region has 13 residues. Germline V lookup: CDR1 SGHAT, CDR2 FQNNGV. CDR3 bases: TGTGCCAGCAGGACATCAGGGGACAATGAGCAGTTCTTC. It encodes CASRTSGDNEQFF.

This clonotype occurred a few times. The chain uses TRBV5-1 and TRBJ2-3; 9 positions match TRBD2. This CDR3 has 17 amino acids. In germline, CDR1 is SGHRS, CDR2 YFSETQ. V was pared by 0 bases and J by 6 bases, with 11 bases of the junction left unmatched. The DNA of the CDR3 is TGCGCCAGCAGCTTGGCGCTAGCGGGAAGCCGTTCGGATACGCAGTATTTT. It yields the protein CASSLALAGSRSDTQYF. Looking up the rest from reference TRBV5-1 and TRBJ2-3 gives the full variable domain: KAGVTQTPRYLIKTRGQQVTLSCSPISGHRSVSWYQQTPGQGLQFLFEYFSETQRNKGNFPGRFSGRQFSNSRSEMNVSTLELGDSALYLCASSLALAGSRSDTQYFGPGTRLTVL.

This sequence joins TRBV12-3 or TRBV12-4 and TRBJ2-1, with D possibly matching TRBD2 (6 bases). CDR3 size: 15 residues. V was trimmed by 0 bases and J by 7 bases, leaving 13 bases between them. The DNA for the CDR3 is TGTGCCAGCAGTTTAGCGTGGGCGGGGCGAAATGAGCAGTTCTTC. Its translation is CASSLAWAGRNEQFF.

This clonotype has ten or more counts. This chain links TRBV5-1 with TRBJ2-7; D not resolved. V lost 2 bases, J lost 0 bases, and 6 bases lay in between. From germline, CDR1 is SGHRS and CDR2 YFSETQ. The CDR3 contains 13 residues. The DNA of the CDR3 is TGCGCCAGCAGCTTAAGGATCTCCTACGAGCAGTACTTC. Amino acids: CASSLRISYEQYF.

This clonotype was counted ten times or more. The genes are TRBV5-1 and TRBJ2-7; D is unresolved. V was trimmed by 0 bases and J by 6 bases, leaving 10 bases between them. The CDR3 has 13 amino acids. CDR1 is SGHRS, CDR2 YFSETQ, per germline. CDR3 region: CASSLAPGSEQYF. CDR3 nucleotide sequence: TGCGCCAGCAGCTTGGCCCCAGGCTCCGAGCAGTACTTC. The full variable domain, with the rest looked up from reference TRBV5-1 and TRBJ2-7, is KAGVTQTPRYLIKTRGQQVTLSCSPISGHRSVSWYQQTPGQGLQFLFEYFSETQRNKGNFPGRFSGRQFSNSRSEMNVSTLELGDSALYLCASSLAPGSEQYFGPGTRLTVT.

As for this clonotype: This could be a read error, since a much larger clone is one nucleotide away. The V and J genes are TRBV29-1 and TRBJ1-2; D is possibly TRBD1 (6 bases). Germline CDR1 SQVTM, CDR2 ANQGSEA. The CDR3 runs to 12 residues. CDR3 protein: CSVVAGAEIYPF. The DNA of the CDR3 is TGCAGCGTTGTCGCGGGGGCCGAAATCTACCCCTTC.

This clonotype showed up just a few times. This chain uses TRBV18 with TRBJ2-7; possibly TRBD1 for D (5 bases). Trimming removed 5 bases from V and 2 bases from J, with 16 bases in between. Per the germline V gene, CDR1 is KGHSH and CDR2 is LQKENI. This CDR3 is built from 15 residues. Written as DNA, the CDR3 is TGTGCCAGCTCATCCCTCCCGACAGAACCCTACGAGCAGTACTTC. It is translated as CASSSLPTEPYEQYF.

This clonotype was found many times. The CDR3 DNA reads TGTGCCACCGACAGGCGGACAAATGACATGAACACTGAAGCTTTCTTT. Amino acids: CATDRRTNDMNTEAFF. The V gene is TRBV24-1, the J gene TRBJ1-1; D may be TRBD1 (6 bases). The V end was cut by 9 bases, the J end by 0 bases, with 19 bases between. The CDR3 sequence is 16 residues long. Germline-derived CDR1 and CDR2 are KGHDR and SFDVKD.

This clonotype was seen more than once but under ten times. The chain links TRBV19 to TRBJ1-3; unclear D gene. CDR1 is LNHDA, CDR2 SQIVND, per germline (reference sequence). The length of the CDR3 is 13 residues. Between the trimmed V and J ends, which lost 8 bases and 0 bases, there was a span of 8 bases. CDR3 sequence reads: CASCVRSGNTIYF. CDR3 nucleotide sequence: TGTGCCAGTTGTGTCCGCTCTGGAAACACCATATATTTT. Drawing the rest from reference TRBV19 and TRBJ1-3, the complete variable domain is DGGITQSPKYLFRKEGQNVTLSCEQNLNHDAMYWYRQDPGQGLRLIYYSQIVNDFQKGDIAEGYSVSREKKESFPLTVTSAQKNPTAFYLCASCVRSGNTIYFGEGSWLTVV.

This clonotype was seen repeatedly, ten times or more. V usage is TRBV28 and J usage is TRBJ2-7; the match to TRBD2 covers 11 bases. V lost 2 bases and J lost 0; bases outside the gene matches: 6. CDR1 MDHEN and CDR2 SYDVKM come from the germline V gene. CDR3 length equals 17 residues. Here the CDR3 DNA reads TGTGCCAGCAGTTTACTGGGACTAGCGGAAAGCTCCTACGAGCAGTACTTC. Protein sequence: CASSLLGLAESSYEQYF.

This clonotype was counted at least ten times. This rearrangement joins TRBV7-2 to TRBJ2-7; possibly TRBD1 or TRBD2 for D (5 bases each). Germline CDR1 is SGHTA and CDR2 is FQGNSA. The CDR3 covers 17 residues. V gave up 3 bases and J gave up 5 bases, with 23 bases separating them. The CDR3 coding sequence is TGTGCCAGCAGCTTCGAGGTCTCGGGACCGGGCTTTGACGAGCAGTACTTC. Translation: CASSFEVSGPGFDEQYF. Together with reference TRBV7-2 and TRBJ2-7, the CDR3 gives the full variable domain: GAGVSQSPSNKVTEKGKDVELRCDPISGHTALYWYRQSLGQGLEFLIYFQGNSAPDKSGLPSDRFSAERTGGSVSTLTIQRTQQEDSAVYLCASSFEVSGPGFDEQYFGPGTRLTVT.

This clonotype was detected many times. The chain joins TRBV12-3 or TRBV12-4 to TRBJ1-2; D gene unclear. The germline V and J ends were trimmed by 3 bases and 4 bases, with 12 bases remaining between them. The CDR3 extends over 14 amino acids. CDR3 protein: CASSFLGITYGYTF. CDR3 nucleotides: TGTGCCAGCAGTTTTTTAGGGATTACCTATGGCTACACCTTC.

This clonotype was observed a handful of times. The rearrangement links TRBV6-1 to TRBJ2-1, with a weak D call TRBD2 (5 bases). V was clipped by 8 bases and J by 10 bases, with 27 bases between them. From germline, CDR1 is MNHNS and CDR2 SASEGT. There are 16 residues in the CDR3. CDR3 DNA: TGTGCCAGCTCCCTGGTAGGGAGTGGAGCACCGACGGAGCAGTTCTTC. Its protein is CASSLVGSGAPTEQFF.

This clonotype was recorded many times. For the CDR3, the DNA is TGTGCTTCCAACGCTTGGGGGGCTAACTACGAGCAGTACTTC. Protein: CASNAWGANYEQYF. This chain joins TRBV25-1 and TRBJ2-7, with D perhaps given as TRBD1 or TRBD2 (6 bases each). Germline V gene lookup returns CDR1 MGHDK and CDR2 SYGVNS. The CDR3 has 14 amino acids.

Comment on this clonotype: An end of the junction does not agree with germline; a read error may underlie this. The chain employs TRBV28 and TRBJ1-5; 7 nucleotides align to TRBD1. This CDR3 is built from 15 residues. Looked up from germline, CDR1 is MDHEN and CDR2 is SYDVKM. The CDR3 loop is CASSRLRGSNQPHHF. CDR3 nucleotide sequence: TGTGCCAGCAGTAGACTCAGGGGGAGCAATCAGCCCCACCATTTT.

This clonotype occurred many times. The chain links TRBV5-1 to TRBJ1-1; 10 bases align to TRBD1. Trimming took 4 bases from V and 4 from J; bases not matched to a gene: 7. This CDR3 comprises 15 residues. Germline loops: CDR1 SGHRS, CDR2 YFSETQ. Here the CDR3 DNA reads TGCGCCAGCAGCGCCTGGGACAGGGGTGGCACTGAAGCTTTCTTT. It codes for CASSAWDRGGTEAFF.

A remark on this clonotype: This may be a read error: a much more frequent sequence differs by one nucleotide. J is TRBJ1-2 and V is TRBV27, with 10 nucleotides matching TRBD1. CDR1 and CDR2 from the germline V gene are MNHEY and SMNVEV (reference sequence). This CDR3 region has 14 residues. CDR3 bases: TGTGCCAGCCAATTAGGGACAGGGGCCTATGGCAACACCTTC. Amino acid sequence: CASQLGTGAYGNTF.

Ten or more counts support this clonotype. The DNA for the CDR3 is TGTGCCAGCTCACCAAGTACCGGGGGGCAAAACGAGCAGTACTTC. Protein sequence: CASSPSTGGQNEQYF. The J gene is TRBJ2-7, the V gene TRBV18, with D possibly matching TRBD2 (7 bases). The CDR3 consists of 15 residues. Trimming took off 2 bases at V and 5 bases at J, with 16 bases between the two ends. Looked up from germline, CDR1 is KGHSH and CDR2 is LQKENI.

As regards this clonotype: Just one base apart from a much larger clone, this may be a read error. This chain connects TRBV5-1 to TRBJ2-1; 9 bases align to TRBD1. The CDR3 has 14 amino acids. CDR1 and CDR2 from the germline V gene are SGHRS and YFSETQ. The DNA for the CDR3 is TGCGCCAGCGGGGGGACAGGGTCCTACAATGGGCAGTTCTTC. As protein: CASGGTGSYNGQFF.

This clonotype was found many times. The V and J genes are TRBV27 and TRBJ1-2; TRBD1 is a possible D gene (6 bases). Per the germline V gene, CDR1 is MNHEY and CDR2 is SMNVEV (reference sequence). The CDR3 is 13 amino acids. V was shortened by 3 bases and J by 8 bases, with 13 bases between the two germline ends. CDR3 nucleotides: TGTGCCAGCAGTTTGACAGGTCTCACAGGCTACACCTTC. Translation: CASSLTGLTGYTF.

This clonotype was observed at least ten times. This rearrangement joins TRBV24-1 to TRBJ2-3, with 7 bases fitting TRBD2. The length of the CDR3 is 14 residues. Germline CDR1 KGHDR, CDR2 SFDVKD. V shed 9 bases, J shed 5 bases, and the junction held 10 bases outside the gene matches. The CDR3 region is CATRRAGVGDTQYF. CDR3 bases: TGTGCCACCCGAAGGGCGGGAGTTGGAGATACGCAGTATTTT.

There are a few counts of this clonotype. The chain links TRBV6-1 to TRBJ2-7; no clear D. The CDR3 length is 11 residues. The V gene's germline CDR1 is MNHNS and CDR2 SASEGT. With 6 bases removed from V and 6 bases from J, the gap between germline ends came to 9 bases. The CDR3 DNA is TGTGCCAGCAGCGGAAGAGGCGAGCAGTACTTC. It codes for CASSGRGEQYF.

This clonotype was picked up many times. One junction end disagrees with the germline gene, perhaps due to a read error. The DNA for the CDR3 is TGTGCCACCAGCCGAGAGACAGCGGGAGTCCCCTACGAGCAGTACTTC. It yields the protein CATSRETAGVPYEQYF. The V call is TRBV15, the J call TRBJ2-7; TRBD2 agrees at 8 bases. CDR1 and CDR2 from the germline V gene are LNHNV and YYDKDF (reference sequence). This CDR3 is 16 amino acids long.